These T cell receptor beta chains were read from a single sample in a study of blood T cells in healthy people across ages. From the 5' RACE reads, TCRdb called clonotypes with MiXCR, one entry per CDR3 protein. The repertoire holds 1.5 million to 2 million distinct CDR3 sequences, with under 30% as singletons. Sample: blood. These receptors all come from a woman in her 30s in good health. CDR3s include the opening cysteine and the closing phenylalanine or tryptophan. The D gene is left open where the match is weak. The size field is filled for only some rows; it gives once, few, many or a size class.

v_gene	j_gene	d_gene	abundance	CDR3aa	CDR3nt
TRBV4-2	TRBJ1-2	.	few	CASSQSSTLRGEGYYGYTF	TGTGCCAGCAGCCAATCATCCACTCTTCGGGGGGAGGGCTACTATGGCTACACCTTC
TRBV12-3/TRBV12-4	TRBJ2-1	.	few	CASSLAGETQFF	TGTGCCAGCAGCTTAGCTGGTGAGACCCAGTTCTTC
TRBV12-3/TRBV12-4	TRBJ2-1	.	few	CASSSRGSINEQFF	TGTGCCAGCAGTTCAAGGGGATCTATCAATGAGCAGTTCTTC
TRBV2	TRBJ1-2	.	.	CASSAEGDGYTF	TGTGCCAGCAGTGCGGAAGGGGACGGCTACACCTTC
TRBV5-1	TRBJ2-2	TRBD1	few	CASCRQGDGELFF	TGCGCCAGCTGCAGACAGGGTGACGGGGAGCTGTTTTTT
TRBV30	TRBJ1-5	.	.	CAWSNGKANQPQHF	TGTGCCTGGAGTAACGGAAAGGCCAATCAGCCCCAGCATTTT
TRBV7-2	TRBJ2-1	TRBD2	.	CASSLGSGGAQNEQFF	TGTGCCAGCAGCTTAGGCTCGGGGGGAGCCCAAAATGAGCAGTTCTTC
TRBV7-9	TRBJ2-7	.	.	CASILLDRGEQYF	TGTGCCAGCATCCTGCTGGATCGAGGCGAGCAGTACTTC
TRBV7-8	TRBJ1-1	.	.	CASSLARQAQNTKAFF	TGTGCCAGCAGCTTAGCGCGGCAGGCCCAGAACACTAAAGCTTTCTTT
TRBV11-2	TRBJ2-1	.	.	CASSSPGTINEQFF	TGTGCCAGCAGTTCTCCCGGGACCATCAATGAGCAGTTCTTC
TRBV20-1	TRBJ2-7	TRBD2	many	CSAFRGGPREQYF	TGCAGTGCCTTCCGGGGGGGCCCTCGCGAGCAGTACTTC
TRBV5-1	TRBJ2-7	.	many	CASSLNSGWFSEQYF	TGCGCCAGCAGCTTGAATAGCGGTTGGTTCTCCGAGCAGTACTTC
TRBV4-1	TRBJ2-5	TRBD2	.	CASKTSGRETQYF	TGCGCCAGCAAAACTAGCGGGAGGGAGACCCAGTACTTC
TRBV15	TRBJ2-2	TRBD2	few	CATSRTSGSWTGELFF	TGTGCCACCAGCAGGACTAGCGGGAGTTGGACCGGGGAGCTGTTTTTT
TRBV20-1	TRBJ2-3	TRBD2	.	CSASLSGGAIDTQYF	TGCAGTGCTTCCCTCAGCGGGGGGGCTATAGATACGCAGTATTTT
TRBV12-3/TRBV12-4	TRBJ2-3	TRBD2	few	CASSLLGDYTDTQYF	TGTGCCAGCAGTTTATTAGGGGACTATACAGATACGCAGTATTTT
TRBV7-2	TRBJ2-6	TRBD2	.	CASSLVGGRSGANVLTF	TGTGCCAGCAGCTTAGTCGGCGGGAGGAGTGGGGCCAACGTCCTGACTTTC
TRBV28	TRBJ2-2	TRBD1	.	CASSFLRGRTGELFF	TGTGCCAGCAGTTTTCTTAGGGGGCGTACAGGGGAGCTGTTTTTT
TRBV14	TRBJ2-7	.	few	CASSQEPRFSYEQYF	TGTGCCAGCAGCCAAGAACCTCGGTTCTCCTACGAGCAGTACTTC
TRBV9	TRBJ2-1	.	.	CASSVATTGSSKIDEQFF	TGTGCCAGCAGCGTAGCTACTACGGGGTCTAGTAAGATTGATGAGCAGTTCTTC
TRBV12-3/TRBV12-4	TRBJ2-4	TRBD2	many	CASSPGLAIAKNIQYF	TGTGCCAGCAGTCCCGGACTAGCGATAGCCAAAAACATTCAGTACTTC